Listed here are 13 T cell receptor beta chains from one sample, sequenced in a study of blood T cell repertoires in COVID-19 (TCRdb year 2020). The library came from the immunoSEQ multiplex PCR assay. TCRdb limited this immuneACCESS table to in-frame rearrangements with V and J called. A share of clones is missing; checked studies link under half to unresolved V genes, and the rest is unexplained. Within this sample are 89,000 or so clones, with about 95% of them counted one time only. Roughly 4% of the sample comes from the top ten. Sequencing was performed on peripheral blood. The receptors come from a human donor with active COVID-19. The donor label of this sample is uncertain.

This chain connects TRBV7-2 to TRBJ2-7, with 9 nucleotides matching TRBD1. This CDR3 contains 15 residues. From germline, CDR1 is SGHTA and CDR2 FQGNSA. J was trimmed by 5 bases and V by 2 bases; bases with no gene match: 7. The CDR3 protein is CASSLKGQGSHEQYF. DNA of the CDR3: TGTGCCAGCAGCTTAAAGGGACAGGGCAGCCACGAGCAGTACTTC.

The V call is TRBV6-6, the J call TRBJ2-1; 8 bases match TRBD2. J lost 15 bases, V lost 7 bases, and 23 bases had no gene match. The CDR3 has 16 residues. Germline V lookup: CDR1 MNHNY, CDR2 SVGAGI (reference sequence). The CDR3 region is CASTTGGTGDLGFLFF. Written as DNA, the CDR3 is TGTGCCAGCACCACGGGGGGGACGGGTGACTTAGGGTTTTTGTTCTTC.

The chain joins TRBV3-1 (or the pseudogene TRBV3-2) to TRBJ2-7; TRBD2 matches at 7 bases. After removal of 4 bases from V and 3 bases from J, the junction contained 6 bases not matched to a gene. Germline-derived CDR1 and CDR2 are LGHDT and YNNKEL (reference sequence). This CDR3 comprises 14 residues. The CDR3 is CASSPGEGYYEQYF. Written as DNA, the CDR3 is TGTGCCAGCAGCCCGGGGGAGGGTTACTACGAGCAGTACTTC.

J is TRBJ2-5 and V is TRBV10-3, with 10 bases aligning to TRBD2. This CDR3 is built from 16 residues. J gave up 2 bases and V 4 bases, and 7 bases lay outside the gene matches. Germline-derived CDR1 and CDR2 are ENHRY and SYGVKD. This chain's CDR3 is CAISAGLAAEQETQYF. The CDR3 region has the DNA TGTGCCATCAGTGCTGGACTAGCGGCCGAGCAAGAGACCCAGTACTTC.

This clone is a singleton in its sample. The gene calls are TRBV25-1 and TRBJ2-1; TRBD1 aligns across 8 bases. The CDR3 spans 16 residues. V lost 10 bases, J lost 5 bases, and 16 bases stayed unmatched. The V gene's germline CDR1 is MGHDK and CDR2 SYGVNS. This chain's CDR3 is CATLRSRGPRDNEQFF. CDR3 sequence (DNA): TGTGCCACCTTGAGGTCCAGGGGGCCTAGGGACAATGAGCAGTTCTTC. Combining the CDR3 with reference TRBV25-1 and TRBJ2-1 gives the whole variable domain EADIYQTPRYLVIGTGKKITLECSQTMGHDKMYWYQQDPGMELHLIHYSYGVNSTEKGDLSSESTVSRIRTEHFPLTLESARPSHTSQYLCATLRSRGPRDNEQFFGPGTRLTVL.

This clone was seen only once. Here the CDR3 reads CASSIRPGNNEQFF. Written as DNA, the CDR3 is TGTGCCAGCAGCATTCGGCCGGGGAACAATGAGCAGTTCTTC. This chain connects TRBV7-9 to TRBJ2-1; D is perhaps TRBD2 (5 bases). Trimming stripped 5 bases from V and 5 bases from J, with 13 bases between. The CDR3 is 14 residues long. CDR1 and CDR2 (germline): SEHNR, FQNEAQ (reference sequence).

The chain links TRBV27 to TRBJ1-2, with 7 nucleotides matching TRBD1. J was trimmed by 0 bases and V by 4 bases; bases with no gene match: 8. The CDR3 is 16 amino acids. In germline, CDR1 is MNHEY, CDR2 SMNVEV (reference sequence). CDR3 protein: CASSSVVGQSNYGYTF. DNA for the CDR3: TGTGCCAGCAGTTCCGTCGTGGGACAGTCTAACTATGGCTACACCTTC.

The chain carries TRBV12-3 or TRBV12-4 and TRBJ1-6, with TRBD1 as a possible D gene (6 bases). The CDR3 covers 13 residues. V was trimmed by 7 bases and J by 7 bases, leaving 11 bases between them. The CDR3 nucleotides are TGTGCCAGCACTCTGACAGGCAATTCACCCCTCCACTTT. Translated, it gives CASTLTGNSPLHF.

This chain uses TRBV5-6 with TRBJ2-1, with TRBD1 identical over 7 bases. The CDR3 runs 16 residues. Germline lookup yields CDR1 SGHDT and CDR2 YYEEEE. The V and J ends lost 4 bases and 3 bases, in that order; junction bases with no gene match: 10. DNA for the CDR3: TGTGCCAGCAGCCCGGAAAGGGGGCTGGGCTACAATGAGCAGTTCTTC. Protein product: CASSPERGLGYNEQFF. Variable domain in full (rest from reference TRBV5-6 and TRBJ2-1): DAGVTQSPTHLIKTRGQQVTLRCSPKSGHDTVSWYQQALGQGPQFIFQYYEEEERQRGNFPDRFSGHQFPNYSSELNVNALLLGDSALYLCASSPERGLGYNEQFFGPGTRLTVL.

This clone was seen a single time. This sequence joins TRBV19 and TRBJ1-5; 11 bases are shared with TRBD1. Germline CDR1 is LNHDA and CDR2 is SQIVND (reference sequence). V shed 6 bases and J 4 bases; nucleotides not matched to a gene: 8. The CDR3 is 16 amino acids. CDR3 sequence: CASSTPGQGGNQPQHF. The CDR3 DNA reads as TGTGCCAGTAGCACTCCGGGACAGGGGGGAAATCAGCCCCAGCATTTT.

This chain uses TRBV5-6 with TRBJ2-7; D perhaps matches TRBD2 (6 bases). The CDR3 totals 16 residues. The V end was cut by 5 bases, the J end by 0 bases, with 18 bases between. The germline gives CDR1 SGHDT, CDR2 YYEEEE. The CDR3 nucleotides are TGTGCCAGCAGTTGGAGGGACCGGGACGGCTCCTACGAGCAGTACTTC. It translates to CASSWRDRDGSYEQYF.

This CDR3 is CASSIVQGYGYTF. The CDR3 region has the DNA TGTGCCAGTAGTATAGTCCAGGGCTATGGCTACACCTTC. The chain links TRBV19 to TRBJ1-2; possible D gene TRBD1, 5 bases. Germline-derived CDR1 and CDR2 are LNHDA and SQIVND (reference sequence). Trimming removed 1 base at V and 4 bases at J, with 7 bases between. This CDR3 is 13 amino acids long.

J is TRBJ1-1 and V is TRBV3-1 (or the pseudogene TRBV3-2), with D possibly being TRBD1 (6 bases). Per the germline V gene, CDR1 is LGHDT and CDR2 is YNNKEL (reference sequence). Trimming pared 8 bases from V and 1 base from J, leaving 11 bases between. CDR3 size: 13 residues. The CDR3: CASSGGANTEAFF. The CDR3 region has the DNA TGTGCCAGCTCCGGGGGGGCGAACACTGAAGCTTTCTTT.